Listed here are 15 T cell receptor beta chains from one sample, sequenced in a study of cytomegalovirus exposure and HLA in healthy donors. The primer mix had 60 Vbeta and 13 Jbeta primers. Clones were read by immunoSEQ multiplex PCR, and TCRdb kept only the in-frame ones, dropping some. This sample has fewer than 80,000 clones; roughly 70% occur once, and the top ten carry approximately 23%. Specimen: PBMCs. The receptors were sampled from a man in his fifties or sixties in good health and CMV-seropositive.

This CDR3 is CAWTDSQETQYF. The CDR3, as DNA: TGTGCCTGGACAGACTCCCAAGAGACCCAGTACTTC. V is TRBV30 and J is TRBJ2-5; D remains ambiguous. Trimming removed 4 bases at V and 1 base at J, with 7 bases between. Per the germline V gene, CDR1 is GTSNPN and CDR2 is SVGIG (reference sequence). This CDR3 region has 12 residues. The complete variable domain, with remaining parts taken from reference TRBV30 and TRBJ2-5, reads SQTIHQWPATLVQPVGSPLSLECTVEGTSNPNLYWYRQAAGRGLQLLFYSVGIGQISSEVPQNLSASRPQDRQFILSSKKLLLSDSGFYLCAWTDSQETQYFGPGTRLLVL.

The chain links TRBV27 to TRBJ2-7, with a tentative D call TRBD2 (5 bases). V was shortened by 2 bases and J by 5 bases, with 10 bases between the two germline ends. This CDR3 has 13 amino acids. Germline CDR1 and CDR2: MNHEY and SMNVEV (reference sequence). Written as DNA, the CDR3 is TGTGCCAGCAGTTTAATGTCCGGGAACGAGCAGTACTTC. Its protein is CASSLMSGNEQYF.

The gene calls are TRBV18 and TRBJ1-2, with 9 bases identical to TRBD1. With 2 bases clipped from V and 6 bases from J, the junction kept 13 bases outside the gene matches. Germline CDR1 and CDR2: KGHSH and LQKENI. The CDR3 totals 17 residues. The chain's CDR3 is CASSPNTPGQGQDGYTF. CDR3 in DNA: TGTGCCAGCTCACCAAACACCCCGGGACAGGGTCAGGATGGCTACACCTTC.

This clone was detected once. The V gene is TRBV10-3, the J gene TRBJ2-5, with TRBD1 as a possible D gene (6 bases). Germline V gene sequence: CDR1 ENHRY, CDR2 SYGVKD. This CDR3 is 15 amino acids long. Trimming cost V 0 bases and J 1 base, with 9 bases left between them. The CDR3 bases are TGTGCCATCAGTGAGTCGACAGGCCCCCAAGAGACCCAGTACTTC. Translated, it gives CAISESTGPQETQYF.

The DNA for the CDR3 is TGTGCCAGCAGCTCGGGGACAGGGAACTATGGCTACACCTTC. Protein: CASSSGTGNYGYTF. The V call is TRBV7-8, the J call TRBJ1-2; TRBD1 matches 9 bases. The J segment lost 2 bases and the V segment lost 4 bases, leaving 2 bases of the junction unmatched. This CDR3 has 14 residues. Germline values: CDR1 SGHVS, CDR2 FQNEAQ.

The gene calls are TRBV5-1 and TRBJ2-3, with no clear D. Germline-derived CDR1 and CDR2 are SGHRS and YFSETQ. V was cut by 0 bases and J by 7 bases, with 18 bases left in between. This CDR3 comprises 16 residues. CDR3 region: CASSLAGQTLTNTQYF. The CDR3 nucleotides are TGCGCCAGCAGCTTGGCAGGCCAGACCCTAACGAATACGCAGTATTTT.

The chain couples TRBV9 to TRBJ1-4, with D maybe TRBD1 (6 bases). Trimming pared 4 bases from V and 4 bases from J, leaving 14 bases between. Germline V gene lookup returns CDR1 SGDLS and CDR2 YYNGEE. There are 15 residues in the CDR3. This CDR3 is CASSSQGGVNEKLFF. The CDR3 region has the DNA TGTGCCAGCAGCTCCCAAGGGGGGGTTAATGAAAAACTGTTTTTT. The whole variable domain, filled in from reference TRBV9 and TRBJ1-4, reads DSGVTQTPKHLITATGQRVTLRCSPRSGDLSVYWYQQSLDQGLQFLIQYYNGEERAKGNILERFSAQQFPDLHSELNLSSLELGDSALYFCASSSQGGVNEKLFFGSGTQLSVL.

J is TRBJ1-1 and V is TRBV12-5; 7 positions match TRBD1. Trimming cost V 5 bases and J 3 bases; bases outside gene matches: 9. The germline CDR1 and CDR2 sequences are LGHNT and FRNRAP. CDR3 size: 15 residues. CDR3 sequence: CASGPRDSGDTEAFF. CDR3 nucleotides: TGTGCTAGTGGTCCCCGGGACAGTGGGGACACTGAAGCTTTCTTT.

This chain uses TRBV30 with TRBJ1-5; D might be TRBD1 (5 bases). The V end was cut by 1 base, the J end by 3 bases, with 7 bases between. The CDR3 loop spans 13 amino acids. Germline CDR1 reads GTSNPN; CDR2 reads SVGIG (reference sequence). CDR3 nucleotides: TGTGCCTGGAGTGGACAGTCCAATCAGCCCCAGCATTTT. Amino acid sequence: CAWSGQSNQPQHF.

The J gene is TRBJ2-5, the V gene TRBV6-5, with 16 positions matching TRBD2. After removal of 6 bases from V and 11 bases from J, the junction contained 12 bases not matched to a gene. Germline loops: CDR1 MNHEY, CDR2 SVGAGI. The CDR3 totals 16 residues. CDR3: CASRYAAGTSGREQYF. CDR3 in DNA: TGTGCCAGCAGATACGCAGCCGGGACTAGCGGGAGGGAGCAGTACTTC.

This clone has only a few counts. The chain couples TRBV27 to TRBJ2-3; TRBD1 matches 8 bases. J was trimmed by 1 base and V by 5 bases; bases with no gene match: 2. Germline V lookup: CDR1 MNHEY, CDR2 SMNVEV (reference sequence). This CDR3 spans 14 amino acids. The CDR3 DNA follows: TGTGCCAGCAGTGTGGACAGGGGCACAGATACGCAGTATTTT. Translating gives CASSVDRGTDTQYF.

The gene calls are TRBV10-3 and TRBJ2-3, with TRBD1 identical over 11 bases. The CDR3 spans 17 residues. Germline values: CDR1 ENHRY, CDR2 SYGVKD. The ends lost 3 bases at V and 4 bases at J; junction bases unmatched: 9. The CDR3 nucleotides read TGTGCCATCAGTGAAGGACAGGGGGCGAGAGTAGCAGATACGCAGTATTTT. It translates to CAISEGQGARVADTQYF.

For this clone: At one end the junction does not follow the germline gene, possibly because of a read error. Other DNA sequences in the same sample also yield this CDR3. The rearrangement links TRBV2 to TRBJ1-1; D may be TRBD1 (5 bases). From germline, CDR1 is SNHLY and CDR2 FYNNEI. The CDR3 has 16 residues. CDR3 DNA: TGTGCCAGCACTCCCCCCGGTAAGGGGATGAACACTGAAGCCTTCTTT. It yields the protein CASTPPGKGMNTEAFF.

The chain has TRBV27 and TRBJ1-5, with D possibly matching TRBD1 (5 bases). Germline loops: CDR1 MNHEY, CDR2 SMNVEV (reference sequence). Trimming shortened V by 0 bases and J by 1 base, and 16 bases separated the two germline ends. The CDR3 spans 18 residues. CDR3: CASSLSGGGVGSNQPQHF. The CDR3 region has the DNA TGTGCCAGCAGTTTATCGGGGGGGGGAGTGGGGAGCAATCAGCCCCAGCATTTT.

The chain carries TRBV6-6 and TRBJ2-7; 9 positions agree with TRBD1. This CDR3 has 12 residues. V lost 6 bases, J lost 5 bases, and 2 bases stayed unmatched. Germline CDR1 MNHNY, CDR2 SVGAGI (reference sequence). The CDR3 here is CASSGTGHEQYF. The CDR3 DNA reads as TGTGCCAGCAGCGGGACAGGGCACGAGCAGTACTTC.